This TCR beta chain derives from a study of T cell repertoires in ileal Crohn's disease. Trimming left V 2 bases short and J 9 bases short, with 21 bases between. The CDR3 contains 17 residues. The germline V gene encodes CDR1 SGDLS and CDR2 YYNGEE. TCRB immunosequencing input was roughly 490 nanograms of biopsy DNA per sample. Repertoires were generated with immunoSEQ multiplex PCR, while TCRdb's copy carries only in-frame clones and drops some. This sample yields around 7,700 clones, of which 81% are seen a single time; less than 5% belongs to the top ten. The sequencing input was ileal tissue. The chain has TRBV9 and TRBJ1-6; tentatively, D is TRBD1 (6 bases). The sequence was collected from an adult with Crohn's disease. The CDR3 DNA reads TGTGCCAGCAGCGTGGGGGCGGCAAATCTCGGGACTTCACCCCTCCACTTT. Its translation: CASSVGAANLGTSPLHF.